The text below deals with one TCR beta chain. TCRdb re-derived calls from the RT-PCR reads in MiXCR, one entry per CDR3 protein. This table holds more than 450,000 distinct CDR3 sequences, about 11% found once. This sample was included in a study of response to subunit inactivated influenza vaccine. The junction had 6 bases not matched to a gene; V was cut back by 4 bases and J by 0 bases. This CDR3 comprises 18 residues. From germline, CDR1 is SGDLS and CDR2 YYNGEE. This same sample was also part of a study on T cells expressing NK-cell markers. In that study: The cDNA for TCR beta came from 5'RACE template switching with UMIs. Alpha-beta TCR T cells were the sole sorting target in several experiments, owing to an anti-gamma-delta TCR antibody.

The chain links TRBV9 to TRBJ2-1; 14 nucleotides line up with TRBD2. The source material was PBMCs from blood, sampled on the day of vaccination. The source is a man aged 45-60 years who received an inactivated influenza vaccine. In DNA, the CDR3 is TGTGCCAGCAGCAGGACTAGCGGGGGGCCCAGCTCCTACAATGAGCAGTTCTTC. Translated, it gives CASSRTSGGPSSYNEQFF.